This T cell receptor beta chain comes out of a study of blood T cell repertoires in COVID-19 (dated by TCRdb to between 2020 and 2021). At the level of the whole study: The collaborator samples originated in the United States, Italy and Spain and spanned the acute and convalescent phases of COVID-19. Subjects who had been exposed to COVID-19, were actively infected with it, or had recovered from it provided the deeply sampled blood TCRbeta repertoires that made up the dataset. The material from the prospective study consisted of cDNA or gDNA derived from T cells, B-cell-depleted T cells, or PBMCs. A de-identified subject ID, COVID-19 status, age in years and sex were almost always included in the sample metadata. The repertoires were released in a freely available public database meant as a resource for research on the immune response to SARS-CoV-2. Where HLA class I and class II types were available, the types were taken from metadata supplied by the sample provider, not from assay-based typing. Samples were obtained from the ongoing ImmuneRACE study (first 160 participants) and from some 1,300 subjects provided by 6 global collaborators.

Of note for this clone: There is no known antigen for this receptor. Base quality data are lacking; no much larger clone is found one base away.

TCRbeta CDR3 regions were amplified from genomic DNA by means of the immunoSEQ Assay, a bias-controlled multiplex PCR. The source study handled its data this way. The number of nucleated cells in each sample was estimated from the amplification of reference gene primers within the assay. Sequence reads were collapsed and filtered to measure the absolute abundance of every unique TCRbeta CDR3 rearrangement. For each sample, productive Simpson clonality was calculated as the square root of Simpson's diversity index over productive rearrangements. This is the immuneACCESS table as TCRdb keeps it, with only in-frame sequences that have V and J called. A part of the clones is gone; compared with another copy, unresolved V genes explain less than half, and the rest is unexplained. For V, J and clone size, that table is used; D and trimming come from the DNA. This sample lists over 30,000 clones; more than 65% were detected once. The ten largest clonotypes hold roughly 29% of the sample.

Overall study outcomes, separate from this receptor: The quantity of clinical and demographic metadata differed by source and by participant and was supplied without curation.

Each collaborating institution followed its own protocols to collect whole blood in K2EDTA tubes. For TCRbeta analysis, collaborator samples were shipped as frozen whole blood, as isolated PBMCs, or as DNA extracted from either sample type. The germline V gene (reference sequence) yields MNHEY for CDR1 and SMNVEV for CDR2. Germline trimming amounts to 6 bases on V and 7 bases on J, with 12 as the count of junction bases outside the gene matches. The CDR3 sequence holds 15 residues, the cysteine and phenylalanine included. Here the CDR3 DNA is all that survives: 45 bases in frame from base 1. The sequence links TRBV27 to TRBJ2-5, with 9 central nucleotides matching TRBD1. The sample was peripheral blood. The sequence was obtained from a man older than 75 with active or convalescent COVID-19. CDR3 reads: CASRSGTGILGTQYF. The bases read TGTGCCAGCAGGTCCGGGACAGGGATTCTCGGGACCCAGTACTTC.